This TCR beta chain stems from a study of cytomegalovirus exposure and HLA in healthy donors. General observations from the study: Three chains linked to CMV were shown in vitro to be specific for CMV antigens. Presence/absence analyses assumed roughly uniform sequencing depth across donors. It was likely that a cluster of highly shared sequence variants was a sequencing artifact.

In the case of this clone: The antigen remains unidentified.

Germline V lookup: CDR1 SGHVS, CDR2 FNYEAQ. This CDR3 is built from 15 residues. The V end was cut by 1 base, the J end by 2 bases, with 12 bases between. Primers for the PCR totalled 60 Vbeta and 13 Jbeta. Original processing notes: Later work found 65 million to 100 million unique TCR beta chains, with roughly 11 million shared. Profiled with immunoSEQ multiplex PCR; TCRdb holds only in-frame clones, not every one. V and J calls and clone size are copied from that table; D and trimming were computed from the DNA. This sample has about 130,000 clones, with 75% to 85% found just once. The origin of this receptor is a man aged 35 to 55 in good health and CMV-seronegative. This chain joins TRBV7-6 and TRBJ2-7, with D possibly being TRBD1 (5 bases). Sample: PBMCs. The CDR3 loop is CASSLEGDRAYEQYF. The CDR3 coding sequence is TGTGCCAGCAGCTTAGAGGGTGACAGAGCCTACGAGCAGTACTTC.